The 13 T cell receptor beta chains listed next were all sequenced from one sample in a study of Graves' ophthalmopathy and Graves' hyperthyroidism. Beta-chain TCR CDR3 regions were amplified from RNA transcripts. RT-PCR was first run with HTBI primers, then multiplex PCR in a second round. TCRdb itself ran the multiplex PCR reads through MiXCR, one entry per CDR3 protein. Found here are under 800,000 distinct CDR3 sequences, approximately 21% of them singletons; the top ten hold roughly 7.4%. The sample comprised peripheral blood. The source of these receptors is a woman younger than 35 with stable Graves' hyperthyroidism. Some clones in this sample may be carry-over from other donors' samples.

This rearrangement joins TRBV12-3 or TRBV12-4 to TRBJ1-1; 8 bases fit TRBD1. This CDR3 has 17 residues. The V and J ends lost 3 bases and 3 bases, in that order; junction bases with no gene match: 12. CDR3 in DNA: TGTGCCAGCAGTTTCCCCCGTGACAGGGGCAGGGACACTGAAGCTTTCTTT. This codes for CASSFPRDRGRDTEAFF.

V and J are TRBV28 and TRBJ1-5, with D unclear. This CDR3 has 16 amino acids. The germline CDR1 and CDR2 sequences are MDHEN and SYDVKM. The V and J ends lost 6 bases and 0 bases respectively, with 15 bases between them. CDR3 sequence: CASSPNPRSSNQPQHF. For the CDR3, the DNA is TGTGCCAGCAGCCCGAACCCCAGGAGTAGCAATCAGCCCCAGCATTTT.

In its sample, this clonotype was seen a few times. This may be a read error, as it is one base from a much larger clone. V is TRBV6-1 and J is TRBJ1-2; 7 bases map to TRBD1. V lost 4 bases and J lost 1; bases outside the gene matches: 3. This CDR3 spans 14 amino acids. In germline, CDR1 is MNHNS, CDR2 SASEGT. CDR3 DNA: TGTGCCAGCAGTGGAGGGGGCAATAACTATGGCTACACCTTC. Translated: CASSGGGNNYGYTF.

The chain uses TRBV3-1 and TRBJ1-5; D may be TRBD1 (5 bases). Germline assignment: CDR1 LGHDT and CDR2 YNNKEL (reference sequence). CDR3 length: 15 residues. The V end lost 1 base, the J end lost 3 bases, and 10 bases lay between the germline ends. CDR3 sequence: CASSQGLQDNQPQHF. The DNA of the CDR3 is TGTGCCAGCAGCCAAGGCTTACAGGACAATCAGCCCCAGCATTTT.

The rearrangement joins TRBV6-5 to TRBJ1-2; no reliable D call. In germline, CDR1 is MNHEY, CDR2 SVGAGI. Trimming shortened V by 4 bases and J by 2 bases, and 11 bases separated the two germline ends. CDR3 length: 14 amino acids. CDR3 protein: CASSSPGVNYGYTF. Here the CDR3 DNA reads TGTGCCAGCAGTTCCCCGGGTGTAAACTATGGCTACACCTTC.

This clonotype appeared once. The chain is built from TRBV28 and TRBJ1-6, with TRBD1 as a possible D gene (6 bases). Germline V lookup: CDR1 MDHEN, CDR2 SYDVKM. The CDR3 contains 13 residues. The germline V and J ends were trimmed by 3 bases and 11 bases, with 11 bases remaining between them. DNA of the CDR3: TGTGCCAGCAGTTTGGACAGCTTTACACCCCTCCACTTT. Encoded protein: CASSLDSFTPLHF.

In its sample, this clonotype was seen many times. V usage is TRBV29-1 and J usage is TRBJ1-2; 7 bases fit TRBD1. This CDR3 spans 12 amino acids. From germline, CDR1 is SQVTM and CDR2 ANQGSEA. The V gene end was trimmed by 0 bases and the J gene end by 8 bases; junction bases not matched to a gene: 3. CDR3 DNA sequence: TGCAGCGTTGAAGACCAGGGGGAAGGCTACACCTTC. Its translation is CSVEDQGEGYTF.

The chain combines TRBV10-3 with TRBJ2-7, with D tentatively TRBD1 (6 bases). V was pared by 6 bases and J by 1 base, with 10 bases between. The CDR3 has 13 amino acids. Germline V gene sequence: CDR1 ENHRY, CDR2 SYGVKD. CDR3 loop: CAISATGSYEQYF. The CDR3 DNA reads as TGTGCCATCAGCGCGACAGGATCCTACGAGCAGTACTTC.

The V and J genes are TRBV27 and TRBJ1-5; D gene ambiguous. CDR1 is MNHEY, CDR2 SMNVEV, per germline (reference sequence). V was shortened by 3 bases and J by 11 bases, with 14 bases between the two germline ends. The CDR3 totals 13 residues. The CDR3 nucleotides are TGTGCCAGCAGTTTTGGACCGGGTTTGACCCAGCATTTT. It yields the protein CASSFGPGLTQHF.

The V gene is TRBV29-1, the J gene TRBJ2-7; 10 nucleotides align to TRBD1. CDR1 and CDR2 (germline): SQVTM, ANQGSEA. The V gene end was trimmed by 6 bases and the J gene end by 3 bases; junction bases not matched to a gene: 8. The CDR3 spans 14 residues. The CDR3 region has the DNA TGCAGCGTCCATTTCAGGGACAGGGGCTACGAGCAGTACTTC. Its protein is CSVHFRDRGYEQYF.

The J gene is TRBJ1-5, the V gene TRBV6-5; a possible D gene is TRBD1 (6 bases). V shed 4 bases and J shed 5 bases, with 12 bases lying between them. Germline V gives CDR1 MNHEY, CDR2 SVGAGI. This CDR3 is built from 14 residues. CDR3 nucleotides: TGTGCCAGCAGTTCCTCGACAGGAGATCAGCCCCAGCATTTT. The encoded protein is CASSSSTGDQPQHF.

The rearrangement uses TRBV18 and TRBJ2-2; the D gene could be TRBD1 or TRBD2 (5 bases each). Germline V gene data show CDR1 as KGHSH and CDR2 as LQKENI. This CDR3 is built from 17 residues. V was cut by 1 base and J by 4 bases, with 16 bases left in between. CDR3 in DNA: TGTGCCAGCTCACCACGAGGTTCTGGGACGGCCACCGGGGAGCTGTTTTTT. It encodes CASSPRGSGTATGELFF.

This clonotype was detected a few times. The CDR3 region has the DNA TGTGCCAGCAGAGGACTAGCGGGAGGTCTGGTCTTGCGCGAGCAGTACTTC. Translating gives CASRGLAGGLVLREQYF. The rearrangement links TRBV6-1 to TRBJ2-7; 14 nucleotides agree with TRBD2. This CDR3 comprises 17 residues. V shed 6 bases, J shed 6 bases, and the junction held 13 bases outside the gene matches. The germline V gene has CDR1 MNHNS and CDR2 SASEGT.